Each of the 19 T cell receptor beta chains below was sequenced from the same sample in a study of early T cells in non-severe SARS-CoV-2 infection. TCRdb redid the calling of the 5' RACE reads with MiXCR, one entry per CDR3 protein. The repertoire holds tens of thousands of distinct CDR3 sequences, with roughly 11% as singletons. Sequencing was done on a sample of whole blood. The receptors were gathered from an adult who was a healthcare worker with PCR-confirmed SARS-CoV-2 infection or an uninfected control (not recorded which).

The J gene is TRBJ1-5, the V gene TRBV6-6; a weak D match, TRBD1 (6 bases). Trimming cost V 6 bases and J 1 base, with 19 bases left between them. Germline V gene data show CDR1 as MNHNY and CDR2 as SVGAGI (reference sequence). The length of the CDR3 is 17 residues. The CDR3 DNA reads TGTGCCAGCAGCTCAAACGTCGACAGGAGCAGCAATCAGCCCCAGCATTTT. The encoded protein is CASSSNVDRSSNQPQHF.

The chain has TRBV18 and TRBJ1-1, with D tentatively TRBD1 (6 bases). Trimming removed 1 base from V and 1 base from J, with 10 bases in between. The CDR3 totals 15 residues. Germline V CDR1 and CDR2: KGHSH, LQKENI. CDR3 sequence reads: CASSPLGTRNTEAFF. CDR3 bases: TGTGCCAGCTCACCACTAGGGACAAGGAACACTGAAGCTTTCTTT.

This clonotype was seen a handful of times. The chain couples TRBV14 to TRBJ1-1; D call uncertain. Germline V CDR1 and CDR2: SGHDN, FVKESK. Trimming cost V 2 bases and J 4 bases, with 17 bases left between them. The CDR3 covers 16 residues. The CDR3 sequence is CASSQWGGRGRTEAFF. The CDR3 DNA follows: TGTGCCAGCAGCCAATGGGGTGGACGGGGTCGCACTGAAGCTTTCTTT.

This clonotype was found a few times. The rearrangement joins TRBV9 to TRBJ2-5, with 8 bases identical to TRBD1. CDR1 is SGDLS and CDR2 is YYNGEE in the germline V gene. This CDR3 spans 17 amino acids. The J segment lost 4 bases and the V segment lost 3 bases, leaving 14 bases of the junction unmatched. CDR3 sequence (DNA): TGTGCCAGCAGCGCGGAAGTTGACAGGGGAATGAGAGAGACCCAGTACTTC. Amino acid sequence: CASSAEVDRGMRETQYF.

A note on this clonotype: A much bigger clone sits one base away, suggesting this may be a read error. This chain connects TRBV28 to TRBJ2-7; D may be TRBD1 or TRBD2 (5 bases each). Germline-derived CDR1 and CDR2 are MDHEN and SYDVKM. The CDR3 covers 13 residues. This CDR3 reads CASRLGEHYERYF. The CDR3 bases are TGTGCCAGCCGATTAGGGGAGCACTACGAGCGGTACTTC.

This clonotype has a count of ten or more. The genes are TRBV4-2 and TRBJ2-2; D is perhaps TRBD1 or TRBD2 (5 bases each). Per the germline V gene, CDR1 is LGHNA and CDR2 is YNFKEQ. CDR3 length: 16 residues. V lost 2 bases and J lost 1, with 11 bases in between. The CDR3 region has the DNA TGTGCCAGCAGCCAACCAGGGCGGGTGAACACCGGGGAGCTGTTTTTT. This gives the protein CASSQPGRVNTGELFF.

This chain connects TRBV2 to TRBJ1-5, with D hard to call. The germline V gene has CDR1 SNHLY and CDR2 FYNNEI. The germline V and J ends were trimmed by 0 bases and 9 bases, with 9 bases remaining between them. This CDR3 comprises 13 residues. CDR3 in amino acids: CASSEALSTPQHF. CDR3 sequence (DNA): TGTGCCAGCAGTGAAGCGCTGAGTACGCCCCAGCATTTT.

The genes are TRBV2 and TRBJ1-4; D is perhaps TRBD1 (6 bases). CDR1 and CDR2 (germline): SNHLY, FYNNEI. Trimming stripped 7 bases from V and 0 bases from J, with 12 bases between. This CDR3 region has 15 residues. DNA for the CDR3: TGTGCCAGCAACAAGGGGGTTGCAACTAATGAAAAACTGTTTTTT. Amino acids: CASNKGVATNEKLFF.

This clonotype appeared many times. The chain employs TRBV5-4 and TRBJ1-2, with no clear D. CDR3 size: 13 residues. Per germline, CDR1 SGHNT and CDR2 YYREEE (reference sequence). Trimming pared 0 bases from V and 4 bases from J, leaving 7 bases between. The CDR3 spells CASSLGWSYGYTF. CDR3 nucleotides: TGTGCCAGCAGCTTGGGTTGGAGCTATGGCTACACCTTC.

This clonotype was seen a few times. This chain uses TRBV5-5 with TRBJ1-2; no reliable D call. Trimming stripped 1 base from V and 3 bases from J, with 7 bases between. Germline values: CDR1 SGHKS, CDR2 YYEKEE (reference sequence). The length of the CDR3 is 13 residues. CDR3 region: CASSLWIDYGYTF. The DNA of the CDR3 is TGTGCCAGCAGCTTGTGGATAGACTATGGCTACACCTTC.

The genes are TRBV12-3 or TRBV12-4 and TRBJ2-1, with D perhaps TRBD2 (5 bases). V was clipped by 0 bases and J by 9 bases, with 12 bases between them. The CDR3 has 14 residues. CDR3 sequence reads: CASSLAHGSTEQFF. CDR3 sequence (DNA): TGTGCCAGCAGTTTAGCCCATGGGAGCACTGAGCAGTTCTTC.

V and J are TRBV28 and TRBJ2-3; TRBD2 aligns across 11 bases. Germline CDR1 is MDHEN and CDR2 is SYDVKM. CDR3 length: 16 amino acids. J was trimmed by 2 bases and V by 5 bases; bases with no gene match: 6. As DNA, the CDR3 is TGTGCCAGCAGTCCTCTAGCGGGAGGCCCCACAGATACGCAGTATTTT. This codes for CASSPLAGGPTDTQYF.

In this sample, this clonotype turned up a few times. V gene TRBV9 combines with J gene TRBJ2-3; D is ambiguous. The V gene's germline CDR1 is SGDLS and CDR2 YYNGEE. This CDR3 region has 15 residues. V was pared by 3 bases and J by 2 bases, with 13 bases between. The CDR3 here is CASSAASPITDTQYF. CDR3 nucleotide sequence: TGTGCCAGCAGCGCGGCGAGTCCGATCACAGATACGCAGTATTTT.

This clonotype appeared a few times. The chain uses TRBV3-1 and TRBJ1-1; TRBD1 matches 8 bases. The CDR3 extends over 14 amino acids. CDR1 LGHDT and CDR2 YNNKEL come from the germline V gene (reference sequence). The J segment lost 4 bases and the V segment lost 1 base, leaving 2 bases of the junction unmatched. The CDR3 region has the DNA TGTGCCAGCAGCCAAGGACAGGGGAGCACTGAAGCTTTCTTT. This codes for CASSQGQGSTEAFF.

There are many counts of this clonotype. The chain has TRBV7-3 and TRBJ2-3; possibly TRBD1 or TRBD2 for D (5 bases each). V dropped 5 bases and J dropped 2 bases, with 11 bases sitting between them. Per the germline V gene, CDR1 is SGHTA and CDR2 is FQGTGA. CDR3 length: 14 residues. The CDR3 DNA is TGTGCCAGCAGCCCCGGGACCTACACAGATACGCAGTATTTT. It translates to CASSPGTYTDTQYF.

This clonotype was detected many times. CDR3 in DNA: TGTGCCAGCAGTGAATCTGGTTACGGGATTGATACGCAGTATTTT. Protein sequence: CASSESGYGIDTQYF. The V gene is TRBV6-1, the J gene TRBJ2-3, with D maybe TRBD2 (5 bases). V was trimmed by 2 bases and J by 6 bases, leaving 15 bases between them. Looked up from germline, CDR1 is MNHNS and CDR2 is SASEGT. This CDR3 has 15 amino acids.

In this sample, this clonotype turned up many times. V is TRBV6-1 and J is TRBJ2-7; D gene uncertain. The CDR3 contains 12 residues. With 0 bases removed from V and 4 bases from J, the gap between germline ends came to 4 bases. CDR1 is MNHNS and CDR2 is SASEGT in the germline V gene. The CDR3 reads CASSEAGYEQYF. DNA of the CDR3: TGTGCCAGCAGTGAAGCGGGGTACGAGCAGTACTTC.

This clonotype was seen many times. The chain recombines TRBV4-2 with TRBJ1-4; tentative D call: TRBD1 (5 bases). The V and J ends lost 0 bases and 3 bases respectively, with 11 bases between them. This CDR3 is 16 amino acids long. Germline V lookup: CDR1 LGHNA, CDR2 YNFKEQ. The CDR3 bases are TGTGCCAGCAGCCAAGACACAGGCCCGCCTAATGAAAAACTGTTTTTT. Residues: CASSQDTGPPNEKLFF.

This clonotype has a handful of counts. The V call is TRBV29-1, the J call TRBJ2-7; D may be TRBD1 (6 bases). The CDR3 is 13 amino acids. The germline V gene encodes CDR1 SQVTM and CDR2 ANQGSEA. Trimming removed 5 bases from V and 0 bases from J, with 11 bases in between. The CDR3 sequence: CSVTAGDSYEQYF. The CDR3 DNA sequence: TGCAGCGTTACGGCAGGGGACTCCTACGAGCAGTACTTC.